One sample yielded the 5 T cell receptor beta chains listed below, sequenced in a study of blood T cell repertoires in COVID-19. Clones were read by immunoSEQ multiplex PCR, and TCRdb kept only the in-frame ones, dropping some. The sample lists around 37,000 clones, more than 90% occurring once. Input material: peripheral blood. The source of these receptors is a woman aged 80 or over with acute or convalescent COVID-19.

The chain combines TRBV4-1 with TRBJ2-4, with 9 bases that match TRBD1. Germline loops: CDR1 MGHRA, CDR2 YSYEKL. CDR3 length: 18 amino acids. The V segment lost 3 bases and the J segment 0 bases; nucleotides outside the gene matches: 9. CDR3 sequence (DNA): TGCGCCAGCAGCCACGCCTGGGACAGGGAGAGAGCCAAAAACATTCAGTACTTC. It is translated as CASSHAWDRERAKNIQYF.

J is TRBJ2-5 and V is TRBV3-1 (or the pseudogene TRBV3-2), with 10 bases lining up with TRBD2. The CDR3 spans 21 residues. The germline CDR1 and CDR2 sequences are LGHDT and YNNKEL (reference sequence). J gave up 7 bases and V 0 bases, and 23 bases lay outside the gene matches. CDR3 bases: TGTGCCAGCAGCCAAGATCGGGTGTTGGTAGCGGGGGGCCTCTCGGCAGGGACCCAGTACTTC. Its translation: CASSQDRVLVAGGLSAGTQYF.

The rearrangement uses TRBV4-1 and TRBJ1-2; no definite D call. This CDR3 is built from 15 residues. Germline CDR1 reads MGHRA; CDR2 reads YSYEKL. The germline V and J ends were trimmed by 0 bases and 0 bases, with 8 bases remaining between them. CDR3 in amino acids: CASSQDEGANYGYTF. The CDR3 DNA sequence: TGCGCCAGCAGCCAAGATGAGGGAGCTAACTATGGCTACACCTTC.

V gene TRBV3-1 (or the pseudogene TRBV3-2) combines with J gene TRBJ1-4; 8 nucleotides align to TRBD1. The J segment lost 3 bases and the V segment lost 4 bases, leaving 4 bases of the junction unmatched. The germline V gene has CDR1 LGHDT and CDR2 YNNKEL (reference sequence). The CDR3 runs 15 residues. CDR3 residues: CASSLQGQANEKLFF. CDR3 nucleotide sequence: TGTGCCAGCAGCCTTCAGGGACAGGCTAATGAAAAACTGTTTTTT.

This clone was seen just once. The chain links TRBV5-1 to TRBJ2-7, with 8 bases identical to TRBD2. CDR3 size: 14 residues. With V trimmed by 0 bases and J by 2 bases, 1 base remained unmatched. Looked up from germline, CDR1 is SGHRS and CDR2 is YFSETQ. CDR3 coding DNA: TGCGCCAGCAGCTTGGAAGCGGGGGCCTACGAGCAGTACTTC. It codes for CASSLEAGAYEQYF. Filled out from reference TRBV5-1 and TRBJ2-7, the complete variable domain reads KAGVTQTPRYLIKTRGQQVTLSCSPISGHRSVSWYQQTPGQGLQFLFEYFSETQRNKGNFPGRFSGRQFSNSRSEMNVSTLELGDSALYLCASSLEAGAYEQYFGPGTRLTVT.